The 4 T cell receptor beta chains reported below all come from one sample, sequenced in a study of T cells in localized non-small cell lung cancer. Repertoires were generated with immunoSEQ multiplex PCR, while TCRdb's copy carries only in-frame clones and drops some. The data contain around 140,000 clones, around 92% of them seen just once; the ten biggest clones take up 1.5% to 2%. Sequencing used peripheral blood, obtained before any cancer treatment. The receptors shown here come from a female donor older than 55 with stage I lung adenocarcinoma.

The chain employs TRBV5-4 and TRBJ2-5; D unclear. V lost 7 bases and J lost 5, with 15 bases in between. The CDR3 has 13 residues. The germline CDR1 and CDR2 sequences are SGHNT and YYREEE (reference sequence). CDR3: CASRRFGEETQYF. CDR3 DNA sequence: TGTGCCAGCCGCCGTTTTGGCGAGGAGACCCAGTACTTC.

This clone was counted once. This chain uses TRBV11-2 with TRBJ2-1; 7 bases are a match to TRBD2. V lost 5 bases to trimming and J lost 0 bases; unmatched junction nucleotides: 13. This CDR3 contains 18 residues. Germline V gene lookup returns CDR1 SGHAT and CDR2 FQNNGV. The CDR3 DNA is TGTGCCAGCAGCCCCTTTTCCCAGCGGGATGGCTCCTACAATGAGCAGTTCTTC. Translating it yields CASSPFSQRDGSYNEQFF.

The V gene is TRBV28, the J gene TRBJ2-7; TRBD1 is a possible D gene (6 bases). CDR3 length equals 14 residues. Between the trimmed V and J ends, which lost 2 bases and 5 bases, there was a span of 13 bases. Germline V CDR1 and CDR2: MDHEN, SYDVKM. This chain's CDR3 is CASSLQGIFNEQYF. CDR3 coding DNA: TGTGCCAGCAGTTTACAGGGGATCTTCAACGAGCAGTACTTC.

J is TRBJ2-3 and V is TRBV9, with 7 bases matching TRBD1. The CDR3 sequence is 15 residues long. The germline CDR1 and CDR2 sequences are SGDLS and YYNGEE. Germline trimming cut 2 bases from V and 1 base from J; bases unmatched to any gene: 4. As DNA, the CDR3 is TGTGCCAGCAGCGTGAGACAGGGTGGCACAGATACGCAGTATTTT. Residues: CASSVRQGGTDTQYF. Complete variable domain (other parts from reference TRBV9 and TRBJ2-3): DSGVTQTPKHLITATGQRVTLRCSPRSGDLSVYWYQQSLDQGLQFLIQYYNGEERAKGNILERFSAQQFPDLHSELNLSSLELGDSALYFCASSVRQGGTDTQYFGPGTRLTVL.